The source of this TCR beta chain is a study of cytomegalovirus exposure and HLA in healthy donors. V shed 4 bases and J 0 bases; nucleotides not matched to a gene: 3. Germline V lookup: CDR1 SGHNT, CDR2 YYREEE (reference sequence). This CDR3 region has 16 residues. About this clone: Its antigen is unknown.

Study-wide findings and caveats: According to an earlier analysis, most TCR beta V segments yielded productive rearrangements about 87% or about 30% of the time.

The PCR employed 60 Vbeta primers together with 13 Jbeta primers. The method was immunoSEQ multiplex PCR; TCRdb's version includes in-frame clones alone and lacks a portion of them. This sample has over 150,000 clones; 80% to 90% occur once, and the top ten carry nearly 2.5%. Sequencing used PBMCs. The TCR sequence derives from a male donor in good health and CMV-seronegative. The chain couples TRBV5-4 to TRBJ2-3; 12 nucleotides agree with TRBD2. The CDR3 nucleotides read TGTGCCAGCAGCCAAGGGACTAGCGGGAGCACAGATACGCAGTATTTT. Protein sequence: CASSQGTSGSTDTQYF.